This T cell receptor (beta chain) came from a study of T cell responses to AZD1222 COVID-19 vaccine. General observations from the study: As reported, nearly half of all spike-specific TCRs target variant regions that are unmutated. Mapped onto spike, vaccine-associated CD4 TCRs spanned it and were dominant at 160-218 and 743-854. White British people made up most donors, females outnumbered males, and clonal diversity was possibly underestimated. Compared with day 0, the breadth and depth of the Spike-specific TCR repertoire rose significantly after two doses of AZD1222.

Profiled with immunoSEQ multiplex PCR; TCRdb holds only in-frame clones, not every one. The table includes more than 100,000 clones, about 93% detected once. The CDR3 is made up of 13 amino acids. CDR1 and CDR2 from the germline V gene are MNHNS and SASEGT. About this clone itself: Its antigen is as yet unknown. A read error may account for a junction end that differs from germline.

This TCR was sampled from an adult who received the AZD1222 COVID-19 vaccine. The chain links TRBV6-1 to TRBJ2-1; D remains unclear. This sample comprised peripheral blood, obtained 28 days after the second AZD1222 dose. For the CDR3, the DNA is TGTGCCAGCACTGAACAGTTAGGCAATGAGCAGTTCTTC. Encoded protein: CASTEQLGNEQFF.